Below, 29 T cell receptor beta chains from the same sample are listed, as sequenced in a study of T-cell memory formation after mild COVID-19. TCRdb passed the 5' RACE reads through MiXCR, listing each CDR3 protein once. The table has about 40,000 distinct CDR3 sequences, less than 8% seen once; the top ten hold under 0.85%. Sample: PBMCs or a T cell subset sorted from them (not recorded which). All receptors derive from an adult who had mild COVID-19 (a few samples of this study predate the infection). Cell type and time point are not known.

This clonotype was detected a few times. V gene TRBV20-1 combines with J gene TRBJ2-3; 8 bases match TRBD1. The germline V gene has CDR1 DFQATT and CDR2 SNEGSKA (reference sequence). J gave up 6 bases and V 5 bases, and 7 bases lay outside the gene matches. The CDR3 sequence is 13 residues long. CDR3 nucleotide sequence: TGCAGTGCTCCCGACAGGGGACTGGATACGCAGTATTTT. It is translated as CSAPDRGLDTQYF.

The CDR3 DNA reads as TGCGCCAGCAGCGACCAGGGAGCCTATGGCTACACCTTC. Residues: CASSDQGAYGYTF. The chain is built from TRBV5-1 and TRBJ1-2, with a possible D match to TRBD1 (5 bases). The CDR3 runs 13 residues. Trimming took off 4 bases at V and 4 bases at J, with 11 bases between the two ends. Germline CDR1 SGHRS, CDR2 YFSETQ.

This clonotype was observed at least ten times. The CDR3 DNA follows: TGTGCCAGCTCTGGACCGAACACTGAAGCTTTCTTT. Residues: CASSGPNTEAFF. The chain is built from TRBV6-5 and TRBJ1-1; D unclear. From germline, CDR1 is MNHEY and CDR2 SVGAGI. Between the trimmed V and J ends, which lost 8 bases and 1 base, there was a span of 8 bases. The CDR3 runs 12 residues.

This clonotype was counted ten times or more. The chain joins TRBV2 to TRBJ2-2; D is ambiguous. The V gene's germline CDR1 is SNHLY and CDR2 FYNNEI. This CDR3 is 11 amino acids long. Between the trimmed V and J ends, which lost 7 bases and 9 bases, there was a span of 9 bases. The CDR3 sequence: CASTTARELFF. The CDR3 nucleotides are TGTGCCAGCACGACTGCTCGGGAGCTGTTTTTT.

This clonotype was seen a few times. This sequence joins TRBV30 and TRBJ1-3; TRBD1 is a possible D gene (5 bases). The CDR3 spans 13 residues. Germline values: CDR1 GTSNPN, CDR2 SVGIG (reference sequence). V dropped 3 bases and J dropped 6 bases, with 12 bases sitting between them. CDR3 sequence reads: CAWSTGPKNTIYF. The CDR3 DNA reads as TGTGCCTGGAGCACGGGACCTAAAAACACCATATATTTT.

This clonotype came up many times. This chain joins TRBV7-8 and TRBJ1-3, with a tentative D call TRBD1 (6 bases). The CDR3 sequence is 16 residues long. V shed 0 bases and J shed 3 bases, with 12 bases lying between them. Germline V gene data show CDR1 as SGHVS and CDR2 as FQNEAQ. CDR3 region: CASSLALGAYGNTIYF. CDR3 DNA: TGTGCCAGCAGCTTAGCGTTGGGGGCGTATGGAAACACCATATATTTT.

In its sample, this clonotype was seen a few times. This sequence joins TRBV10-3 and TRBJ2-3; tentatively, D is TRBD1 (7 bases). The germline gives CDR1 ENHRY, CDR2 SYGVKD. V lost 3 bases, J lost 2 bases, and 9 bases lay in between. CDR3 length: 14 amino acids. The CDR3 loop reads CAISDRGATDTQYF. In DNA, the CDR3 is TGTGCCATCAGTGACAGGGGGGCCACAGATACGCAGTATTTT.

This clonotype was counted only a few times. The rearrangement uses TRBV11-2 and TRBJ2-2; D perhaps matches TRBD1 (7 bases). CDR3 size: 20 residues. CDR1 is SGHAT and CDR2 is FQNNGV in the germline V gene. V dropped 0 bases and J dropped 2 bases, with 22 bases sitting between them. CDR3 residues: CASSLDPLTRDRYNTGELFF. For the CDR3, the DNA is TGTGCCAGCAGCTTAGATCCTTTAACGCGGGACAGATACAACACCGGGGAGCTGTTTTTT. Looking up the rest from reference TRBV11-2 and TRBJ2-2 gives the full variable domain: EAGVAQSPRYKIIEKRQSVAFWCNPISGHATLYWYQQILGQGPKLLIQFQNNGVVDDSQLPKDRFSAERLKGVDSTLKIQPAKLEDSAVYLCASSLDPLTRDRYNTGELFFGEGSRLTVL.

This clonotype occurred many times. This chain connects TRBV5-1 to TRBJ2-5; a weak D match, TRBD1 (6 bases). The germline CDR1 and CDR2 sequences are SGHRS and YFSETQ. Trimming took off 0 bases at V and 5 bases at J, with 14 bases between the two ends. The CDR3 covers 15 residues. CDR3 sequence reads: CASSLGVARGETQYF. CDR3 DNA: TGCGCCAGCAGCTTGGGGGTAGCCAGGGGCGAGACCCAGTACTTC.

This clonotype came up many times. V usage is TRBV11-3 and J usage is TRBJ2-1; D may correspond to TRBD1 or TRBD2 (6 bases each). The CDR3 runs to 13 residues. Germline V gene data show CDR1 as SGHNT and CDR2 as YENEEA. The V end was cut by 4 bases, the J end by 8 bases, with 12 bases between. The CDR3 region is CASSSPGAHEQFF. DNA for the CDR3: TGTGCCAGCAGCTCGCCGGGGGCGCATGAGCAGTTCTTC.

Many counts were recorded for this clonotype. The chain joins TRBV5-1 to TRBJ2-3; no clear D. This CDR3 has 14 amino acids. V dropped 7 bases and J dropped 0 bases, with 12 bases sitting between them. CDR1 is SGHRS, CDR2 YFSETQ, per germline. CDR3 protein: CASRPESSTDTQYF. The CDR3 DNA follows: TGCGCCAGCCGCCCGGAGTCTAGCACAGATACGCAGTATTTT.

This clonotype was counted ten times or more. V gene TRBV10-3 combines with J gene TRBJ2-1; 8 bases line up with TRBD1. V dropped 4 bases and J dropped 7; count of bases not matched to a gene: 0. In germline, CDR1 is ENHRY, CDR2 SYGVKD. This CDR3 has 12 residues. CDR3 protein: CAISGTGNEQFF. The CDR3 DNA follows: TGTGCCATCAGTGGGACAGGGAATGAGCAGTTCTTC.

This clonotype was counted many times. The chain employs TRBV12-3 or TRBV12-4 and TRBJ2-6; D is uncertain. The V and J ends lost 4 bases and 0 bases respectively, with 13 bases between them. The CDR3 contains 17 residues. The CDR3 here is CASSSQTYFSGANVLTF. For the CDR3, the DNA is TGTGCCAGCAGTTCTCAGACCTACTTCTCTGGGGCCAACGTCCTGACTTTC.

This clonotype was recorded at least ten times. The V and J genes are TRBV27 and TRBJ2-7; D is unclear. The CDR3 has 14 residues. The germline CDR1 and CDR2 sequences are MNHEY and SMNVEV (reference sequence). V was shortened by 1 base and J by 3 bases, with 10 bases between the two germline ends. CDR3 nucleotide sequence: TGTGCCAGCAGTTTATTCAGAAGAAGCTACGAGCAGTACTTC. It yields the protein CASSLFRRSYEQYF.

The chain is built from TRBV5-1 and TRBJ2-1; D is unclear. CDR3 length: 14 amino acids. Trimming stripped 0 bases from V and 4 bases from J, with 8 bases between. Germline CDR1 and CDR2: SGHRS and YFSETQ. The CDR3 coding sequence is TGCGCCAGCAGCTTGGAAGGTTCTTACAATGAGCAGTTCTTC. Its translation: CASSLEGSYNEQFF.

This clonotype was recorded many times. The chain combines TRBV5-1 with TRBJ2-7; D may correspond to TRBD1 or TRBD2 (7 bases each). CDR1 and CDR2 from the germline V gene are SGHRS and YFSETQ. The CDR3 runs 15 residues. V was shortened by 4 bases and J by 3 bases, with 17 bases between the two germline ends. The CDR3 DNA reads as TGCGCCAGCAGCCCGAGCGGGACAGCCCTCTACGAGCAGTACTTC. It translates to CASSPSGTALYEQYF.

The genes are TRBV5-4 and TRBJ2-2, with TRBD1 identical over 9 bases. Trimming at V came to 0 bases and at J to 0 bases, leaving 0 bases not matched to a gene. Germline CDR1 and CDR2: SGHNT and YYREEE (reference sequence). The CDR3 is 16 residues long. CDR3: CASSLGQGANTGELFF. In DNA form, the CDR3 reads TGTGCCAGCAGCTTGGGACAGGGGGCGAACACCGGGGAGCTGTTTTTT.

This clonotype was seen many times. CDR3 nucleotides: TGCGCCAGCAGCCCCCGGGTCCAGATAGAGAGTGGCTACACCTTC. Its translation is CASSPRVQIESGYTF. This chain links TRBV5-1 with TRBJ1-2, with D unclear. This CDR3 is built from 15 residues. Deletions cut 4 bases from V and 7 bases from J, with 20 bases between. In germline, CDR1 is SGHRS, CDR2 YFSETQ.

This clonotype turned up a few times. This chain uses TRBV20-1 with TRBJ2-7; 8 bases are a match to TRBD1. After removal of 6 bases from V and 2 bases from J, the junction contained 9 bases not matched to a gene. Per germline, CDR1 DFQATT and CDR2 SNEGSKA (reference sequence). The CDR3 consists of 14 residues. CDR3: CSAPDRASPYEQYF. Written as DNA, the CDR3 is TGCAGTGCCCCGGACAGGGCTAGCCCCTACGAGCAGTACTTC.

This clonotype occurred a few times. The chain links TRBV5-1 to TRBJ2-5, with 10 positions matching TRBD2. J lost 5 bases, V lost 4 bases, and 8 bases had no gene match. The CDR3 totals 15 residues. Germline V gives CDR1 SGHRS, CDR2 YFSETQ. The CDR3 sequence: CASSVPSGSRETQYF. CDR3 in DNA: TGCGCCAGCAGCGTTCCTAGCGGGAGTAGGGAGACCCAGTACTTC.

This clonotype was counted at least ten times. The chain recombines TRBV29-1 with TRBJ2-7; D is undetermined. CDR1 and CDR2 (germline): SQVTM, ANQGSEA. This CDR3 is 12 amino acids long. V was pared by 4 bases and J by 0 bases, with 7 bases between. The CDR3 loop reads CSVGGVSYEQYF. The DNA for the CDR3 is TGCAGCGTTGGTGGGGTCTCCTACGAGCAGTACTTC.

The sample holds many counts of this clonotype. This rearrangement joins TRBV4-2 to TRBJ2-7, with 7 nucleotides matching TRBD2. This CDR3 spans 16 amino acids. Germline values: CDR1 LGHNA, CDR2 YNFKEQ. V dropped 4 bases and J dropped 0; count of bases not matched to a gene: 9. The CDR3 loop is CASSRGGSGYSYEQYF. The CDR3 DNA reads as TGTGCCAGCAGCCGCGGGGGTAGCGGGTACTCCTACGAGCAGTACTTC.

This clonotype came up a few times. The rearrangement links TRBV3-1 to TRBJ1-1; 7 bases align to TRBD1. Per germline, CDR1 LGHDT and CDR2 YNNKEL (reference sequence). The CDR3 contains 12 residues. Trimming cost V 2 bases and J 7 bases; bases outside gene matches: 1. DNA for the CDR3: TGTGCCAGCAGCCAATACAGGGGTGAAGCTTTCTTT. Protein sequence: CASSQYRGEAFF.

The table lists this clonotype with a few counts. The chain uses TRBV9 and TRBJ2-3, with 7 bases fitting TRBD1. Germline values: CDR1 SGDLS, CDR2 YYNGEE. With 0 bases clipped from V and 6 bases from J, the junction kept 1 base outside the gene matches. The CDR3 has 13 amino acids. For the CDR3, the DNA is TGTGCCAGCAGCGTAGGAGGGGGCGATACGCAGTATTTT. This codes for CASSVGGGDTQYF.

The CDR3, as DNA: TGTGCCAGCAGCACCGGGGGGGCGGTAGATACGCAGTATTTT. Translating it yields CASSTGGAVDTQYF. The chain joins TRBV7-2 to TRBJ2-3, with 8 positions matching TRBD2. Looked up from germline, CDR1 is SGHTA and CDR2 is FQGNSA. V was pared by 5 bases and J by 5 bases, with 6 bases of the junction left unmatched. The CDR3 extends over 14 amino acids.

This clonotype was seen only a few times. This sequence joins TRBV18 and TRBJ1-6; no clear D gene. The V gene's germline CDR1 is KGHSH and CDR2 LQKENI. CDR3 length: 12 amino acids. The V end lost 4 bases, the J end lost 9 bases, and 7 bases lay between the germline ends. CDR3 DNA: TGTGCCAGCTCACTGATGAGTTCACCCCTCCACTTT. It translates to CASSLMSSPLHF.

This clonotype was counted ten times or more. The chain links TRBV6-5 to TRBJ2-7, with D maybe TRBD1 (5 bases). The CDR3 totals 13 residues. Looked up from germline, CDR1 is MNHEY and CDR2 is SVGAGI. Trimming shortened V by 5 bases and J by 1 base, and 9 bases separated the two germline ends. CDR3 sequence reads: CASSRQNSYEQYF. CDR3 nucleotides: TGTGCCAGCAGTCGACAGAATTCCTACGAGCAGTACTTC.

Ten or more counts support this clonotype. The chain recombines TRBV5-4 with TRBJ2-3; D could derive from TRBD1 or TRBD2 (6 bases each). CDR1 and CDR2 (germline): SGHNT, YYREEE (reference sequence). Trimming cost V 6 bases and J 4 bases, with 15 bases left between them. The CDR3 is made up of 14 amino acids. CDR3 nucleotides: TGTGCCAGCACCATAGTGGGGGGCCCAGATACGCAGTATTTT. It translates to CASTIVGGPDTQYF.

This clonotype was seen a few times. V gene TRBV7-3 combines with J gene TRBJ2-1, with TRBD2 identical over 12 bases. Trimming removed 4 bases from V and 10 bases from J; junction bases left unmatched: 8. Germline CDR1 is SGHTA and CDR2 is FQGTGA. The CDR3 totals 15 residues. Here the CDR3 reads CASSSPSGRAKEQFF. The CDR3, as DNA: TGTGCCAGCAGCTCCCCTAGCGGGAGGGCCAAGGAGCAGTTCTTC.